Listed below are T cell receptor beta chains from one sample, sequenced in a study of post-analysis software for immune sequencing data. TCRdb reprocessed the PCR reads with MiXCR, giving one entry per CDR3 protein. The repertoire holds approximately 690,000 distinct CDR3 sequences, with about 60% as singletons. The sample was blood. Every receptor here comes from a girl aged 2-9 years with multiple sclerosis. The CDR3 runs from the conserved cysteine through the conserved F or W. D genes are given only for firm matches. Clone size is stated in some rows and not others, as once, few, many or a class when expanded.

CDR3: CASSLESGSLDEQFF; DNA: TGCGCCAGCAGCTTGGAGAGCGGGAGTTTGGATGAGCAGTTCTTC; J: TRBJ2-1; size: .; D: TRBD2; V: TRBV5-1
CDR3: CASTADRDLYNEQFF; DNA: TGTGCCAGCACCGCGGACAGGGATCTCTACAATGAGCAGTTCTTC; J: TRBJ2-1; size: .; D: TRBD1; V: TRBV12-3/TRBV12-4
CDR3: CASSLSGPVGMARRGEHF; DNA: TGTGCCAGCAGTTTATCGGGTCCCGTCGGTATGGCCCGAAGAGGGGAGCATTTT; J: TRBJ1-5; size: .; D: .; V: TRBV12-3/TRBV12-4
CDR3: CATSRDPTMGEQYF; DNA: TGTGCCACCAGCAGAGATCCTACAATGGGCGAGCAGTACTTC; J: TRBJ2-7; size: .; D: .; V: TRBV15
CDR3: CASSPNGQAKVYEQYF; DNA: TGTGCCAGTAGTCCAAACGGACAGGCCAAGGTTTACGAGCAGTACTTC; J: TRBJ2-7; size: .; D: TRBD1; V: TRBV19
CDR3: CSAQGLAGNLEQFF; DNA: TGCAGTGCCCAAGGACTAGCGGGAAATCTTGAGCAGTTCTTC; J: TRBJ2-1; size: .; D: TRBD2; V: TRBV20-1
CDR3: CASSLAGVMDTQYF; DNA: TGTGCCAGCAGCTTAGCGGGAGTAATGGATACGCAGTATTTT; J: TRBJ2-3; size: .; D: .; V: TRBV7-8
CDR3: CASSSGLGPDTQYF; DNA: TGTGCCAGCAGCTCGGGACTAGGCCCAGATACGCAGTATTTT; J: TRBJ2-3; size: .; D: TRBD2; V: TRBV11-3
CDR3: CASSPFGGGNIQYF; DNA: TGTGCCAGCAGCCCCTTTGGGGGGGGAAACATTCAGTACTTC; J: TRBJ2-4; size: .; D: TRBD2; V: TRBV11-2
CDR3: CSARKDRGVYEQYF; DNA: TGCAGTGCTAGAAAGGACAGGGGCGTCTACGAGCAGTACTTC; J: TRBJ2-7; size: .; D: TRBD1; V: TRBV20-1
CDR3: CASSFLLGYEQYF; DNA: TGTGCCAGCAGTTTCCTACTAGGATACGAGCAGTACTTC; J: TRBJ2-7; size: .; D: .; V: TRBV12-3/TRBV12-4
CDR3: CASSLSGRTYEQYF; DNA: TGTGCCAGCAGCTTAAGTGGGAGGACCTACGAGCAGTACTTC; J: TRBJ2-7; size: .; D: .; V: TRBV11-2
CDR3: CATSRDRATYEQYF; DNA: TGTGCCACCAGCAGGGACAGGGCCACCTACGAGCAGTACTTC; J: TRBJ2-7; size: few; D: TRBD1; V: TRBV15
CDR3: CASSESTWETQYF; DNA: TGCGCCAGCAGTGAGAGTACTTGGGAGACCCAGTACTTC; J: TRBJ2-5; size: .; D: .; V: TRBV10-1
CDR3: CASSLIAGLMNTEAFF; DNA: TGTGCCAGCAGCTTAATCGCGGGCCTAATGAACACTGAAGCTTTCTTT; J: TRBJ1-1; size: .; D: .; V: TRBV7-6
CDR3: CASSGPSTDTQYF; DNA: TGTGCCAGCAGTGGTCCTAGCACAGATACGCAGTATTTT; J: TRBJ2-3; size: .; D: .; V: TRBV25-1
CDR3: CASSQNSVYHADSQYF; DNA: TGTGCCAGCAGCCAAAACAGTGTCTATCACGCAGATTCGCAGTATTTT; J: TRBJ2-3; size: .; D: .; V: TRBV7-2
CDR3: CASSLWHQETQYF; DNA: TGTGCCAGCAGCTTGTGGCACCAAGAGACCCAGTACTTC; J: TRBJ2-5; size: few; D: .; V: TRBV7-8
CDR3: CASSIQGLSYGYTF; DNA: TGCGCCAGCTCCATTCAGGGGCTGAGCTATGGCTACACCTTC; J: TRBJ1-2; size: few; D: .; V: TRBV5-1
CDR3: CSARDISGAYNEQFF; DNA: TGCAGTGCTAGAGATATCAGCGGGGCCTACAATGAGCAGTTCTTC; J: TRBJ2-1; size: few; D: TRBD2; V: TRBV20-1
CDR3: CASRIEETQYF; DNA: TGTGCCAGCAGGATCGAAGAGACCCAGTACTTC; J: TRBJ2-5; size: .; D: .; V: TRBV6-6
CDR3: CSVVSDYGYTF; DNA: TGCAGCGTTGTAAGCGACTATGGCTACACCTTC; J: TRBJ1-2; size: few; D: .; V: TRBV29-1
CDR3: CSARDVTVGYGYTF; DNA: TGCAGTGCTAGGGACGTAACAGTGGGCTATGGCTACACCTTC; J: TRBJ1-2; size: .; D: .; V: TRBV20-1
CDR3: CASSQDRQGNEQYF; DNA: TGTGCCAGCAGCCAAGATCGACAGGGGAACGAGCAGTACTTC; J: TRBJ2-7; size: once; D: TRBD1; V: TRBV3-1
CDR3: CATGGGEENIQYF; DNA: TGTGCCACCGGGGGTGGTGAAGAAAACATTCAGTACTTC; J: TRBJ2-4; size: .; D: .; V: TRBV15
CDR3: CASSGPVLYLAKNIQYF; DNA: TGTGCCAGCAGCGGCCCAGTATTGTATCTAGCCAAAAACATTCAGTACTTC; J: TRBJ2-4; size: .; D: .; V: TRBV7-2
CDR3: CSADSTDTQYF; DNA: TGCAGTGCCGATAGCACAGATACGCAGTATTTT; J: TRBJ2-3; size: .; D: .; V: TRBV20-1
CDR3: CASTKQGATTGELFF; DNA: TGCGCCAGCACAAAACAGGGGGCTACGACCGGGGAGCTGTTTTTT; J: TRBJ2-2; size: .; D: TRBD1; V: TRBV5-1
CDR3: CSVDGLAGVGETQYF; DNA: TGCAGCGTTGACGGACTAGCGGGAGTGGGAGAGACCCAGTACTTC; J: TRBJ2-5; size: .; D: TRBD2; V: TRBV29-1
CDR3: CASRSSGTGLSLDTEAFF; DNA: TGTGCCAGCAGATCCTCCGGGACAGGGTTGTCGTTGGACACTGAAGCTTTCTTT; J: TRBJ1-1; size: once; D: TRBD1; V: TRBV5-6
CDR3: CSAQTSGRVGYNEQFF; DNA: TGCAGTGCTCAGACTAGCGGGAGGGTAGGCTACAATGAGCAGTTCTTC; J: TRBJ2-1; size: .; D: TRBD2; V: TRBV20-1
CDR3: CSARPTGGDTGYTF; DNA: TGCAGTGCTCGTCCTACAGGGGGCGATACTGGCTACACCTTC; J: TRBJ1-2; size: .; D: TRBD1; V: TRBV20-1
CDR3: CSVEDRRPSGAGWEQFF; DNA: TGCAGCGTTGAAGATCGGCGGCCTAGCGGGGCGGGTTGGGAGCAGTTCTTC; J: TRBJ2-1; size: once; D: TRBD2; V: TRBV29-1
CDR3: CASSDRGTTEAFF; DNA: TGCGCCAGCAGCGACAGGGGGACCACTGAAGCTTTCTTT; J: TRBJ1-1; size: .; D: TRBD1; V: TRBV5-1
CDR3: CASSFGGLAADTEAFF; DNA: TGTGCCAGCAGTTTCGGGGGCCTCGCGGCGGACACTGAAGCTTTCTTT; J: TRBJ1-1; size: once; D: .; V: TRBV12-3/TRBV12-4
CDR3: CASSLRGRTSPNYGYTF; DNA: TGCGCCAGCAGCTTGCGGGGCAGGACAAGCCCAAACTATGGCTACACCTTC; J: TRBJ1-2; size: .; D: .; V: TRBV5-1
CDR3: CASSKARIAGEPYEQYF; DNA: TGTGCCAGCAGCAAAGCGCGAATAGCGGGAGAACCCTACGAGCAGTACTTC; J: TRBJ2-7; size: .; D: .; V: TRBV21-1
CDR3: CASWGFHEQFF; DNA: TGTGCCAGTTGGGGCTTCCATGAGCAGTTCTTC; J: TRBJ2-1; size: few; D: .; V: TRBV7-9
CDR3: CASSLSEGRFGYTF; DNA: TGTGCCAGCAGTTTGTCAGAGGGGCGGTTTGGCTACACCTTC; J: TRBJ1-2; size: .; D: .; V: TRBV28
CDR3: CASSSLAGKAPVLYEQYF; DNA: TGTGCCAGCAGCTCCCTAGCGGGTAAAGCCCCCGTCCTCTACGAGCAGTACTTC; J: TRBJ2-7; size: .; D: TRBD2; V: TRBV11-2
CDR3: CASGQGHNEKLFF; DNA: TGTGCCAGCGGACAGGGCCATAATGAAAAACTGTTTTTT; J: TRBJ1-4; size: .; D: TRBD1; V: TRBV9
CDR3: CASSYRDPRSEQYF; DNA: TGTGCCAGCAGTTACAGGGACCCTCGATCGGAGCAGTACTTC; J: TRBJ2-7; size: .; D: .; V: TRBV6-6
CDR3: CASSLLGQSSYEQYF; DNA: TGCGCCAGCAGCTTACTAGGACAGTCCTCCTACGAGCAGTACTTC; J: TRBJ2-7; size: .; D: .; V: TRBV5-1
CDR3: CAIRTGGRDGYTF; DNA: TGTGCCATCAGGACAGGGGGCCGCGACGGCTACACCTTC; J: TRBJ1-2; size: .; D: TRBD1; V: TRBV10-3
CDR3: CASIGTVYEQYF; DNA: TGTGCCAGCATCGGGACAGTTTACGAGCAGTACTTC; J: TRBJ2-7; size: .; D: TRBD1; V: TRBV5-4
CDR3: CSVVEQETQYF; DNA: TGCAGCGTTGTGGAACAAGAGACCCAGTACTTC; J: TRBJ2-5; size: .; D: .; V: TRBV29-1
CDR3: CASSPFLETQYF; DNA: TGTGCCAGCAGCCCTTTCCTGGAGACCCAGTACTTC; J: TRBJ2-5; size: few; D: .; V: TRBV12-3/TRBV12-4
CDR3: CASSQDGNEKLFF; DNA: TGCGCCAGCAGCCAGGACGGTAATGAAAAACTGTTTTTT; J: TRBJ1-4; size: once; D: .; V: TRBV4-3
CDR3: CASSVATEVAGASLQFF; DNA: TGTGCCAGCAGCGTAGCTACTGAGGTAGCGGGGGCCTCCTTACAGTTCTTC; J: TRBJ2-1; size: .; D: TRBD2; V: TRBV9
CDR3: CSVEEWGDEQFF; DNA: TGCAGCGTTGAAGAGTGGGGGGATGAGCAGTTCTTC; J: TRBJ2-1; size: .; D: .; V: TRBV29-1
CDR3: CATRPGVRYIQYF; DNA: TGTGCCACCCGCCCGGGAGTGAGGTACATTCAGTACTTC; J: TRBJ2-4; size: .; D: .; V: TRBV15
CDR3: CASSQGPQGAGVLTF; DNA: TGCGCCAGCAGCCAAGGACCTCAGGGGGCCGGCGTCCTGACTTTC; J: TRBJ2-6; size: .; D: TRBD1; V: TRBV4-1
CDR3: CSAWSRNTEAFF; DNA: TGCAGCGCCTGGTCCAGGAACACTGAAGCTTTCTTT; J: TRBJ1-1; size: .; D: .; V: TRBV29-1
CDR3: CATSDTGTGTDTQYF; DNA: TGTGCCACCAGTGATACCGGGACAGGCACAGATACGCAGTATTTT; J: TRBJ2-3; size: once; D: TRBD1; V: TRBV24-1
CDR3: CASSQGSGDGYTF; DNA: TGTGCCAGCAGCCAAGGATCGGGTGATGGCTACACCTTC; J: TRBJ1-2; size: once; D: .; V: TRBV4-2
CDR3: CASSLDSGLPYEQYF; DNA: TGTGCCAGCAGCTTAGATTCGGGGCTCCCCTACGAGCAGTACTTC; J: TRBJ2-7; size: .; D: .; V: TRBV11-2
CDR3: CASRVSSNQPQHF; DNA: TGTGCCAGCAGGGTAAGTAGCAATCAGCCCCAGCATTTT; J: TRBJ1-5; size: .; D: .; V: TRBV28
CDR3: CASRAGTGVSGNQPQHF; DNA: TGTGCCAGCAGAGCCGGGACAGGGGTTAGCGGCAATCAGCCCCAGCATTTT; J: TRBJ1-5; size: .; D: TRBD1; V: TRBV7-3
CDR3: CASSLREADGYYGYTF; DNA: TGTGCCAGCAGTTTGCGGGAGGCCGACGGTTACTATGGCTACACCTTC; J: TRBJ1-2; size: .; D: .; V: TRBV12-3/TRBV12-4
CDR3: CASSQDWDASYEQYF; DNA: TGTGCCAGCAGCCAAGATTGGGATGCTTCCTACGAGCAGTACTTC; J: TRBJ2-7; size: .; D: .; V: TRBV3-1